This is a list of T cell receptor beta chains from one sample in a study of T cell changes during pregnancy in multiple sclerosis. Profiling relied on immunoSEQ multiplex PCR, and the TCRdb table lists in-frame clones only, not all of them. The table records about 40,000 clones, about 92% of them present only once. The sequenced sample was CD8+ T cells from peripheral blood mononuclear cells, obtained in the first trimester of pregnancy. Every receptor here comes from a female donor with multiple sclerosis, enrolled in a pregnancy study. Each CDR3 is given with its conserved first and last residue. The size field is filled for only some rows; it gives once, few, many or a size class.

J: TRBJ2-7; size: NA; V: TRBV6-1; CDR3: CASSDTELLSYEQYF
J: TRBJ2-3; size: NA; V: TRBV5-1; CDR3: CASSSDRRVRTDTQYF
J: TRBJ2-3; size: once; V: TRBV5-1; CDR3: CASSLAVSPTDTQYF
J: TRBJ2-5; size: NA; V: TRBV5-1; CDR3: CASSRPVQGLETQYF
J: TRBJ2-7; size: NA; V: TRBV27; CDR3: CASSLGGDEQYF
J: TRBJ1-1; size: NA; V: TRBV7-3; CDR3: CASSSGGGTEAFF
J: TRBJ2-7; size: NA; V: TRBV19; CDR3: CASSNQISYEQYF
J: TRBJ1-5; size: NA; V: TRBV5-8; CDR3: CASSFIPGQIFYQPQHF
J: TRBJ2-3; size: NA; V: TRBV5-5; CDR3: CASSVSFMAGGRYTQYF
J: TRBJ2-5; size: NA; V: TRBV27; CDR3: CASSLIGGLETQYF
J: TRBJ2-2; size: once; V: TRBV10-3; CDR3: CAISESSGGQKGELFF
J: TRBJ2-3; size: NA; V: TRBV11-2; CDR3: CASSHTYRGPTDTQYF
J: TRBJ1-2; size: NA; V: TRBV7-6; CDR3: CASSPVEGQGFYGYTF
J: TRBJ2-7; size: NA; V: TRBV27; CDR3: CASSLGAPRYEQYF